One and the same sample provided the 27 T cell receptor beta chains below, sequenced in a study of type 1 regulatory T cells. TCRdb itself ran the reads through MiXCR, one entry per CDR3 protein. The sample has 80,000 to 100,000 distinct CDR3 sequences; around a third are singletons. Sequencing was performed on CD4+ T cells, either the whole sample or a sorted fraction (not recorded which). These TCRs come from a human donor in good health.

This clonotype has more than one count but fewer than ten. This chain uses TRBV18 with TRBJ2-1; the D gene is possibly TRBD1 (5 bases). Germline assignment: CDR1 KGHSH and CDR2 LQKENI. The CDR3 is 18 amino acids. Trimming pared 3 bases from V and 1 base from J, leaving 19 bases between. The CDR3 nucleotides read TGTGCCAGCTCACCTTTATTTTCAGGGTCAGGGTCCTACAATGAGCAGTTCTTC. Protein sequence: CASSPLFSGSGSYNEQFF.

The V and J genes are TRBV2 and TRBJ2-7; the D call may be TRBD1 or TRBD2 (5 bases each). This CDR3 has 18 residues. Germline loops: CDR1 SNHLY, CDR2 FYNNEI. Trimming pared 5 bases from V and 3 bases from J, leaving 26 bases between. In DNA form, the CDR3 reads TGTGCCAGCAGTCCAATTAGGCCCGCTATCGGGGCTCTCTACGAGCAGTACTTC. Protein product: CASSPIRPAIGALYEQYF.

V and J are TRBV11-2 and TRBJ2-2, with D tentatively TRBD2 (7 bases). The CDR3 extends over 18 amino acids. V dropped 8 bases and J dropped 1 base, with 23 bases sitting between them. Germline V CDR1 and CDR2: SGHAT, FQNNGV. The CDR3 region has the DNA TGTGCCAGCGGTAGGGGGGGGCTAGCAGACAGGAACACCGGGGAGCTGTTTTTT. Translated, it gives CASGRGGLADRNTGELFF.

This chain connects TRBV5-1 to TRBJ2-7; D tentatively reads TRBD1 or TRBD2 (6 bases each). V was trimmed by 5 bases and J by 7 bases, leaving 22 bases between them. Germline CDR1 and CDR2: SGHRS and YFSETQ. The CDR3 contains 15 residues. In DNA, the CDR3 is TGCGCCAGCAGATATGGGACAATTCCCGGGGGTGAGCAGTACTTC. Protein product: CASRYGTIPGGEQYF.

A few counts support this clonotype. The V gene is TRBV7-9, the J gene TRBJ2-1; the D is unclear. This CDR3 is 12 amino acids long. The ends were cut back, 5 bases at V and 9 bases at J, with 11 bases in the middle. In germline, CDR1 is SEHNR, CDR2 FQNEAQ (reference sequence). CDR3 nucleotide sequence: TGTGCCAGCAGCCCTCAAGTCGGTGAGCAGTTCTTC. Protein product: CASSPQVGEQFF.

The chain has TRBV10-1 and TRBJ2-3, with 8 nucleotides matching TRBD2. Germline assignment: CDR1 WNHNN and CDR2 SYGVQD (reference sequence). J lost 2 bases, V lost 3 bases, and 7 bases had no gene match. CDR3 length: 16 amino acids. The CDR3 protein is CASSDRIAGYTDTQYF. The CDR3 DNA sequence: TGCGCCAGCAGTGATCGGATAGCGGGATACACAGATACGCAGTATTTT.

The J gene is TRBJ2-1, the V gene TRBV20-1; 8 bases are a match to TRBD2. This CDR3 has 13 amino acids. Germline CDR1 reads DFQATT; CDR2 reads SNEGSKA (reference sequence). V shed 7 bases and J 3 bases; nucleotides not matched to a gene: 5. The CDR3 DNA sequence: TGCAGTGTTAGGGCGGGAGGCTACAATGAGCAGTTCTTC. The encoded protein is CSVRAGGYNEQFF.

V and J are TRBV20-1 and TRBJ2-1, with TRBD2 matching over 8 bases. The J segment lost 2 bases and the V segment lost 2 bases, leaving 17 bases of the junction unmatched. The CDR3 totals 19 residues. Germline CDR1 is DFQATT and CDR2 is SNEGSKA (reference sequence). The DNA of the CDR3 is TGCAGTGCTAGAACCCCGGGACACAGGCTAGCGGGTGCCTACAATGAGCAGTTCTTC. It yields the protein CSARTPGHRLAGAYNEQFF.

The CDR3 coding sequence is TGTGCCAGCAGCCAAGCGGAAGGAACAGGGAAACTGAACACAGATACGCAGTATTTT. The encoded protein is CASSQAEGTGKLNTDTQYF. V and J are TRBV4-2 and TRBJ2-3; D may be TRBD1 (6 bases). Per the germline V gene, CDR1 is LGHNA and CDR2 is YNFKEQ. CDR3 length equals 19 residues. V lost 1 base and J lost 2, with 22 bases in between.

This clonotype was detected only a few times. V usage is TRBV20-1 and J usage is TRBJ1-1, with unresolved D. CDR1 is DFQATT, CDR2 SNEGSKA, per germline (reference sequence). The CDR3 covers 15 residues. The V end was cut by 5 bases, the J end by 2 bases, with 18 bases between. The CDR3 DNA is TGCAGTGCTTCGCCGGGGTTGTCTGGAAACACTGAAGCTTTCTTT. As protein: CSASPGLSGNTEAFF.

V is TRBV14 and J is TRBJ2-3; no clear D. The CDR3 runs 14 residues. CDR1 is SGHDN and CDR2 is FVKESK in the germline V gene. Trimming took off 1 base at V and 0 bases at J, with 5 bases between the two ends. Written as DNA, the CDR3 is TGTGCCAGCAGCCAAGTTCCTAGCACAGATACGCAGTATTTT. Protein: CASSQVPSTDTQYF.

This rearrangement joins TRBV7-2 to TRBJ2-5; 10 bases match TRBD1. Germline CDR1 is SGHTA and CDR2 is FQGNSA. CDR3 length equals 16 residues. Trimming at V came to 3 bases and at J to 1 base, leaving 5 bases not matched to a gene. CDR3 loop: CASSFGQGGLQETQYF. The CDR3 nucleotides read TGTGCCAGCAGCTTCGGACAGGGGGGGCTCCAAGAGACCCAGTACTTC. The full variable domain, rest sourced from reference TRBV7-2 and TRBJ2-5, is GAGVSQSPSNKVTEKGKDVELRCDPISGHTALYWYRQSLGQGLEFLIYFQGNSAPDKSGLPSDRFSAERTGGSVSTLTIQRTQQEDSAVYLCASSFGQGGLQETQYFGPGTRLLVL.

The chain combines TRBV19 with TRBJ2-3; 7 bases line up with TRBD2. This CDR3 is 17 amino acids long. Trimming at V came to 0 bases and at J to 4 bases, leaving 10 bases not matched to a gene. Germline CDR1 LNHDA, CDR2 SQIVND (reference sequence). Here the CDR3 reads CASSIDSGGSEADTQYF. The CDR3 DNA reads as TGTGCCAGTAGTATAGATTCGGGCGGGAGCGAAGCAGATACGCAGTATTTT.

This clonotype has just a few counts. The chain recombines TRBV5-1 with TRBJ2-3; D is possibly TRBD1 or TRBD2 (5 bases each). V was pared by 0 bases and J by 1 base, with 9 bases between. The CDR3 runs to 15 residues. The germline V gene has CDR1 SGHRS and CDR2 YFSETQ. The CDR3 here is CASSLELGGTDTQYF. DNA for the CDR3: TGCGCCAGCAGCTTGGAACTAGGGGGCACAGATACGCAGTATTTT.

The table lists this clonotype with a count of one. A junction end diverges from the germline sequence, so it may reflect a read error. The chain combines TRBV7-2 with TRBJ1-1; D is uncertain. The CDR3 sequence is 14 residues long. CDR1 and CDR2 (germline): SGHTA, FQGNSA. For the CDR3, the DNA is TGTGCCAGCAGCTTAGGATATGGGGTCCCTGAAGCTTTCTTC. It codes for CASSLGYGVPEAFF. The whole variable domain, filled in from reference TRBV7-2 and TRBJ1-1, reads GAGVSQSPSNKVTEKGKDVELRCDPISGHTALYWYRQSLGQGLEFLIYFQGNSAPDKSGLPSDRFSAERTGGSVSTLTIQRTQQEDSAVYLCASSLGYGVPEAFFGQGTRLTVV.

The CDR3 loop reads CASSLGVPYNEQFF. CDR3 sequence (DNA): TGTGCCAGCAGCTTAGGGGTCCCCTACAATGAGCAGTTCTTC. The V and J genes are TRBV7-2 and TRBJ2-1; no reliable D call. V was cut by 1 base and J by 2 bases, with 6 bases left in between. The CDR3 has 14 residues. Germline V lookup: CDR1 SGHTA, CDR2 FQGNSA.

The V call is TRBV20-1, the J call TRBJ2-7; D gene ambiguous. This CDR3 region has 12 residues. The germline V gene encodes CDR1 DFQATT and CDR2 SNEGSKA (reference sequence). V lost 1 base and J lost 2, with 6 bases in between. CDR3 nucleotides: TGCAGTGCTAGAGGCGGTCCCTACGAGCAGTACTTC. Translated, it gives CSARGGPYEQYF.

The CDR3 DNA reads TGCAGTGCTAGACCTCCTTTGGGCCCCTACGAGCAGTACTTC. It specifies CSARPPLGPYEQYF. The chain recombines TRBV20-1 with TRBJ2-7; D not resolved. This CDR3 contains 14 residues. Germline CDR1 DFQATT, CDR2 SNEGSKA (reference sequence). Deletions cut 2 bases from V and 2 bases from J, with 13 bases between.

The rearrangement uses TRBV4-1 and TRBJ2-5; 10 nucleotides line up with TRBD2. Germline trimming cut 2 bases from V and 9 bases from J; bases unmatched to any gene: 6. The CDR3 consists of 14 residues. Germline V CDR1 and CDR2: MGHRA, YSYEKL. The CDR3 nucleotides read TGCGCCAGCAGCCAAACCCTAGCGGGAGTGTCCCAGTACTTC. Protein: CASSQTLAGVSQYF.

This chain uses TRBV30 with TRBJ2-3; 9 nucleotides agree with TRBD2. Trimming cost V 1 base and J 0 bases; bases outside gene matches: 2. Per the germline V gene, CDR1 is GTSNPN and CDR2 is SVGIG (reference sequence). The CDR3 loop spans 15 amino acids. CDR3 in DNA: TGTGCCTGGAGTGGAACTAGCGGGAGCACAGATACGCAGTATTTT. Translation gives CAWSGTSGSTDTQYF.

This chain connects TRBV6-5 to TRBJ1-4; D not certain. CDR1 is MNHEY, CDR2 SVGAGI, per germline. With 6 bases removed from V and 0 bases from J, the gap between germline ends came to 11 bases. The CDR3 is 15 residues long. The CDR3 DNA reads TGTGCCAGCAGCTTACAGTCTGCAACTAATGAAAAACTGTTTTTT. It codes for CASSLQSATNEKLFF.

This clonotype has only a few counts. The V and J genes are TRBV6-2 or TRBV6-3 and TRBJ2-5, with TRBD1 matching over 8 bases. With V trimmed by 5 bases and J by 0 bases, 8 bases remained unmatched. The CDR3 runs to 16 residues. In germline, CDR1 is MNHEY, CDR2 SVGEGT. CDR3: CASSEPGGAYQETQYF. CDR3 DNA: TGTGCCAGCAGTGAGCCAGGGGGCGCTTACCAAGAGACCCAGTACTTC.

This clonotype came up a few times. This chain uses TRBV2 with TRBJ2-2; D is perhaps TRBD1 or TRBD2 (5 bases each). Per germline, CDR1 SNHLY and CDR2 FYNNEI. Trimming left V 7 bases short and J 3 bases short, with 12 bases between. The CDR3 has 14 amino acids. The CDR3 reads CASMVGVDTGELFF. DNA for the CDR3: TGTGCCAGCATGGTGGGGGTCGACACCGGGGAGCTGTTTTTT. Full variable domain (outside the CDR3, taken from reference TRBV2 and TRBJ2-2): EPEVTQTPSHQVTQMGQEVILRCVPISNHLYFYWYRQILGQKVEFLVSFYNNEISEKSEIFDDQFSVERPDGSNFTLKIRSTKLEDSAMYFCASMVGVDTGELFFGEGSRLTVL.

In nucleotides, the CDR3 is TGCAGTGCTGGGGAGGCGGGGAAAGCCTATGGCTACACCTTC. Its translation is CSAGEAGKAYGYTF. This chain uses TRBV20-1 with TRBJ1-2; D is unresolved. Looked up from germline, CDR1 is DFQATT and CDR2 is SNEGSKA (reference sequence). CDR3 length equals 14 residues. V dropped 5 bases and J dropped 4 bases, with 17 bases sitting between them.

The chain uses TRBV9 and TRBJ2-2, with a possible D match to TRBD2 (5 bases). The V gene's germline CDR1 is SGDLS and CDR2 YYNGEE. CDR3 size: 18 residues. Trimming took 0 bases from V and 4 from J, leaving 19 bases between them. CDR3: CASSVGFPQRSGTGELFF. The CDR3 DNA is TGTGCCAGCAGCGTAGGATTCCCCCAAAGAAGCGGCACCGGGGAGCTGTTTTTT.

This clonotype occurred once. The chain carries TRBV14 and TRBJ1-1, with D hard to call. This CDR3 is 13 amino acids long. V lost 8 bases, J lost 1 base, and 11 bases lay in between. The germline gives CDR1 SGHDN, CDR2 FVKESK. This CDR3 reads CASAKDQNTEAFF. The CDR3 DNA follows: TGTGCCAGCGCGAAGGACCAGAACACTGAAGCTTTCTTT.

V usage is TRBV27 and J usage is TRBJ2-5; perhaps TRBD2 as D (6 bases). V lost 0 bases, J lost 5 bases, and 7 bases lay in between. The CDR3 runs to 13 residues. The germline V gene encodes CDR1 MNHEY and CDR2 SMNVEV (reference sequence). The CDR3 sequence: CASSLSGRETQYF. The CDR3 nucleotides read TGTGCCAGCAGTTTATCAGGGAGGGAGACCCAGTACTTC.